This T cell receptor (beta chain) was found in a study of blood T cell repertoires in COVID-19. About the study: Donors in the United States, Italy and Spain gave samples during acute or convalescent COVID-19.

The assay was immunoSEQ multiplex PCR, and TCRdb's table has in-frame clones only and misses some. The repertoire holds 300,000 to 400,000 clones, 65% to 90% seen once, with around 4.2% in the top ten. This clone came up once. Germline CDR1 is MDHEN and CDR2 is SYDVKM. The CDR3 has 16 residues. V lost 3 bases and J 5 bases, leaving 18 bases between the germline ends. The TCR originated in a woman between 35 and 50 years old with acute COVID-19. The V call is TRBV28, the J call TRBJ2-3; possibly TRBD1 for D (5 bases). Sequencing was performed on PBMCs or T cells enriched from blood (not recorded which). The CDR3 reads CASSFGQGLVEDTQYF. DNA of the CDR3: TGTGCCAGCAGTTTTGGTCAGGGATTGGTTGAAGATACGCAGTATTTT.